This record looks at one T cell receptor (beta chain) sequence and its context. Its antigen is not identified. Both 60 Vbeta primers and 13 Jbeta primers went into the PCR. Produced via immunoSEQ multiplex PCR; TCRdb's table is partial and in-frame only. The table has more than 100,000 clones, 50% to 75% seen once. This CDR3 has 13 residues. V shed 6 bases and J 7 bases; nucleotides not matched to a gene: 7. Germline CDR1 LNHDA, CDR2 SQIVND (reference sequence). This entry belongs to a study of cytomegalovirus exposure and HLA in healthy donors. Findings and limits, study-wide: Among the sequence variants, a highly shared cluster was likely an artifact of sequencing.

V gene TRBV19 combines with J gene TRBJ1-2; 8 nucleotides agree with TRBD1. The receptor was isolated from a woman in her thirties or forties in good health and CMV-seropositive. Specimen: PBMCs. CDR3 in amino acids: CASSERQGCGYTF. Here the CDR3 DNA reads TGTGCCAGTAGCGAAAGACAGGGGTGTGGCTACACCTTC. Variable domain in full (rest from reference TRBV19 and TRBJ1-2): DGGITQSPKYLFRKEGQNVTLSCEQNLNHDAMYWYRQDPGQGLRLIYYSQIVNDFQKGDIAEGYSVSREKKESFPLTVTSAQKNPTAFYLCASSERQGCGYTFGSGTRLTVV.